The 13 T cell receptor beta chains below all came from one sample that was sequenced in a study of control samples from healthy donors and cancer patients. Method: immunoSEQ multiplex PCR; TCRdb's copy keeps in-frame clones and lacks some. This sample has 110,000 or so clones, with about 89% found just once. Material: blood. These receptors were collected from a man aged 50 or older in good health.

The DNA for the CDR3 is TGTGCCAGCAGCGTAGACTTAGGAGGAATCTATGGCTACACCTTC. It codes for CASSVDLGGIYGYTF. The chain combines TRBV9 with TRBJ1-2; D unresolved. The V end lost 0 bases, the J end lost 4 bases, and 13 bases lay between the germline ends. The CDR3 loop spans 15 amino acids. Germline CDR1 is SGDLS and CDR2 is YYNGEE.

CDR3 region: CSAGGGGVGYTF. Written as DNA, the CDR3 is TGCAGCGCAGGTGGCGGGGGGGTTGGCTACACCTTC. This chain connects TRBV29-1 to TRBJ1-2, with D perhaps TRBD1 (5 bases). V gave up 7 bases and J gave up 7 bases, with 16 bases separating them. This CDR3 is 12 amino acids long. Looked up from germline, CDR1 is SQVTM and CDR2 is ANQGSEA.

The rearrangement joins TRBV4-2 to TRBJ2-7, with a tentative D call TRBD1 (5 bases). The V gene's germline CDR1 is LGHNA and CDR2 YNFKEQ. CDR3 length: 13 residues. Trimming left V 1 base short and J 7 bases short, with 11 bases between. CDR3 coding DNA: TGTGCCAGCAGCCAAGGTGGGGCGCGGGAGCAGTACTTC. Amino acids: CASSQGGAREQYF.

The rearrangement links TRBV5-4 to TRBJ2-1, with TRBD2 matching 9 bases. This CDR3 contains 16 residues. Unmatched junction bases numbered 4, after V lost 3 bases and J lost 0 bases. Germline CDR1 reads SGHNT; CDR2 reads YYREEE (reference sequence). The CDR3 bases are TGTGCCAGCAGCTCGCTAGCGGGGAGCTCCTACAATGAGCAGTTCTTC. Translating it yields CASSSLAGSSYNEQFF.

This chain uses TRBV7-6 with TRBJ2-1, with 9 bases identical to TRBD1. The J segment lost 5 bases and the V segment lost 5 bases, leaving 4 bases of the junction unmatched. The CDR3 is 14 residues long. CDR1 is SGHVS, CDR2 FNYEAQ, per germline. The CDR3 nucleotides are TGTGCCAGCAGCACCCGGACAGGGGACAATGAGCAGTTCTTC. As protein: CASSTRTGDNEQFF.

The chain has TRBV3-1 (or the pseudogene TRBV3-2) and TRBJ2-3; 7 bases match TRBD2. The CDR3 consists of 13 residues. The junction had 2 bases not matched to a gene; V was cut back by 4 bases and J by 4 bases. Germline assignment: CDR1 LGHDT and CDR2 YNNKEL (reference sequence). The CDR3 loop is CASSLLAPDTQYF. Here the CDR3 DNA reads TGTGCCAGCAGCCTACTAGCGCCAGATACGCAGTATTTT.

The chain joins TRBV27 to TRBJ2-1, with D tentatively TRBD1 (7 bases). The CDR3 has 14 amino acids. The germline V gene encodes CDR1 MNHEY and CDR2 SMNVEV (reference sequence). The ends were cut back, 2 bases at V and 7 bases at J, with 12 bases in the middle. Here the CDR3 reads CASSLRAGGNEQFF. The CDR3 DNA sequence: TGTGCCAGCAGTTTAAGAGCAGGGGGGAATGAGCAGTTCTTC.

CDR3 nucleotide sequence: TGTGCCAGCAGTTTAAACGGGGATGGCTACACCTTC. This translates into CASSLNGDGYTF. The rearrangement joins TRBV27 to TRBJ1-2; the D is unclear. This CDR3 has 12 residues. Germline V gene data show CDR1 as MNHEY and CDR2 as SMNVEV (reference sequence). Trimming removed 2 bases from V and 6 bases from J, with 7 bases in between.

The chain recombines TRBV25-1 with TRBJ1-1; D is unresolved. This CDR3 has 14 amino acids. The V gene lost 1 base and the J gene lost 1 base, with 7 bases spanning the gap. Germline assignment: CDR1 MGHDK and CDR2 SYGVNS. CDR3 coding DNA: TGTGCCAGCAGTGAATCAGAATGGAACACTGAAGCTTTCTTT. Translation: CASSESEWNTEAFF.

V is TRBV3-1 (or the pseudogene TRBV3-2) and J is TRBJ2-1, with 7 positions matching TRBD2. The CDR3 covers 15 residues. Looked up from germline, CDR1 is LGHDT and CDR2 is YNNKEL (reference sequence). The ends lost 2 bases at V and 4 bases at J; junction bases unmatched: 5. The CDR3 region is CASSQSLGGYNEQFF. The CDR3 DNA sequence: TGTGCCAGCAGCCAAAGTCTGGGGGGGTACAATGAGCAGTTCTTC.

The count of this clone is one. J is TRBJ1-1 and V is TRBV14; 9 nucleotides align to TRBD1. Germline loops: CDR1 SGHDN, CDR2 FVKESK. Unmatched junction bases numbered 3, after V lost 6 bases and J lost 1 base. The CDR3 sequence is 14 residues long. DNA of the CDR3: TGTGCCAGCAGTGAGACAGGGGGGAACACTGAAGCTTTCTTT. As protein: CASSETGGNTEAFF.

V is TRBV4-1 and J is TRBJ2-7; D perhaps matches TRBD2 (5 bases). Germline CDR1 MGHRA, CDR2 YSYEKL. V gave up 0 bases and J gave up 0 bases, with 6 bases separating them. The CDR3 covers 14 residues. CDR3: CASSQEGSSYEQYF. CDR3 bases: TGCGCCAGCAGCCAAGAAGGGAGCTCCTACGAGCAGTACTTC.

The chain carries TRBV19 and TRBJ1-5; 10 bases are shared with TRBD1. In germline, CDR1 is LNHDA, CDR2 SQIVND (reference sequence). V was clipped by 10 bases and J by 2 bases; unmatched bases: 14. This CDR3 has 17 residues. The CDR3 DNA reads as TGTGCCACCGCACAATCCAGACAGGGGGCGCGCAATCAGCCCCAGCATTTT. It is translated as CATAQSRQGARNQPQHF.